The 11 T cell receptor beta chains below come from one sample, sequenced in a study of T cells after yellow fever vaccination (dated by TCRdb to between 2017 and 2020). Reading the label with the study, this specimen's treatment or condition is: live attenuated yellow fever vaccine strain. Library construction relied on 5' RACE. The sequencer listed for this sample is Illumina NovaSeq 6000. The raw public data were reprocessed by TCRdb itself: fastp quality trimming at Q25, MiXCR clonotype calling, in-frame beta chains only. Rows matching on CDR3 protein sequence are summarized as one entry with the most common DNA and genes. This sample holds just over 300,000 distinct CDR3 sequences; more than 3% were observed only once. The ten largest make up 20% to 30% of the sample. The sample here was PBMCs, taken on the day of the yellow fever booster vaccination. The source of these receptors is a man aged 18 to 35 who received the YFV17D yellow fever vaccine.

This clonotype occurred many times. The chain carries TRBV19 and TRBJ2-3; no firm D call. Germline CDR1 and CDR2: LNHDA and SQIVND (reference sequence). The CDR3 loop spans 14 amino acids. The V gene lost 3 bases and the J gene lost 10 bases, with 17 bases spanning the gap. CDR3 DNA sequence: TGTGCCAGTAGTATTATTCCGACGGCTCAAGCGCAGTATTTT. It is translated as CASSIIPTAQAQYF.

The rearrangement links TRBV20-1 to TRBJ1-5, with D unclear. Trimming removed 7 bases at V and 0 bases at J, with 10 bases between. Germline values: CDR1 DFQATT, CDR2 SNEGSKA (reference sequence). The CDR3 is made up of 13 amino acids. The CDR3 nucleotides read TGCAGTGGTCAGTCCAATAGCAATCAGCCCCAGCATTTT. Residues: CSGQSNSNQPQHF.

The rearrangement uses TRBV6-5 and TRBJ2-1, with no clear D. Trimming removed 0 bases from V and 7 bases from J, with 19 bases in between. Germline assignment: CDR1 MNHEY and CDR2 SVGAGI. The CDR3 extends over 17 amino acids. As DNA, the CDR3 is TGTGCCAGCAGTTACTCGATATACCAGGCTTTCAGGAATGAGCAGTTCTTC. Its translation: CASSYSIYQAFRNEQFF.

This clonotype appeared a few times. The V call is TRBV19, the J call TRBJ1-5; tentative D call: TRBD1 (6 bases). V was pared by 8 bases and J by 5 bases, with 16 bases between. Germline CDR1 is LNHDA and CDR2 is SQIVND (reference sequence). The CDR3 extends over 14 amino acids. CDR3 in DNA: TGTGCCAGTGATAACAGGGTGGATGATCAGCCCCAGCATTTT. Protein: CASDNRVDDQPQHF.

The table lists this clonotype with many counts. The chain employs TRBV29-1 and TRBJ1-2, with a possible D match to TRBD1 (6 bases). The germline V and J ends were trimmed by 3 bases and 4 bases, with 12 bases remaining between them. Germline loops: CDR1 SQVTM, CDR2 ANQGSEA. This CDR3 comprises 13 residues. The CDR3 loop is CSVDEDRTYGYTF. The DNA for the CDR3 is TGCAGCGTTGACGAGGACAGAACCTATGGCTACACCTTC.

This clonotype was seen ten or more times. CDR3 in amino acids: CASSPQKTYEQYF. CDR3 in DNA: TGTGCCAGCTCACCACAGAAAACCTACGAGCAGTACTTC. V and J are TRBV18 and TRBJ2-7; unclear D gene. V gave up 1 base and J gave up 2 bases, with 6 bases separating them. In germline, CDR1 is KGHSH, CDR2 LQKENI. The CDR3 spans 13 residues.

The sample holds many counts of this clonotype. The rearrangement joins TRBV4-1 to TRBJ2-7, with D possibly being TRBD1 or TRBD2 (5 bases each). CDR1 is MGHRA, CDR2 YSYEKL, per germline. The ends were cut back, 3 bases at V and 7 bases at J, with 19 bases in the middle. CDR3 length equals 15 residues. As DNA, the CDR3 is TGCGCCAGCAGCCATACCGGGGCCCCTTTGAGGGAGCAGTACGTC. Translated, it gives CASSHTGAPLREQYV.

This sequence joins TRBV12-3 or TRBV12-4 and TRBJ1-1, with D tentatively TRBD1 (6 bases). V dropped 11 bases and J dropped 1 base, with 14 bases sitting between them. CDR3 size: 13 residues. CDR3 residues: CASGGPTNTEAFF. The CDR3 DNA follows: TGTGCCTCGGGGGGGCCCACGAACACTGAAGCTTTCTTT.

This clonotype was counted a few times. The V gene is TRBV4-3, the J gene TRBJ1-3; maybe TRBD1 (6 bases). V lost 0 bases to trimming and J lost 0 bases, with 12 bases between them. The CDR3 contains 17 residues. Germline CDR1 and CDR2: LGHNA and YSLEER. The DNA for the CDR3 is TGCGCCAGCAGCCAAGAGCTCGACAGGAGCTCTGGAAACACCATATATTTT. Translating gives CASSQELDRSSGNTIYF.

The table lists this clonotype with a few counts. V is TRBV29-1 and J is TRBJ1-2; D is uncertain. V lost 7 bases, J lost 4 bases, and 13 bases lay in between. CDR1 is SQVTM, CDR2 ANQGSEA, per germline. CDR3 length: 12 amino acids. This CDR3 reads CSAWRGGYGYTF. The CDR3 DNA sequence: TGCAGCGCCTGGCGGGGAGGCTATGGCTACACCTTC.

This clonotype was counted ten times or more. The CDR3 loop is CASSLALDFPKYF. CDR3 sequence (DNA): TGTGCCAGCAGCTTAGCGTTGGATTTTCCTAAGTACTTC. The chain has TRBV7-6 and TRBJ2-4; D remains unclear. Trimming cost V 0 bases and J 14 bases, with 14 bases left between them. Germline CDR1 is SGHVS and CDR2 is FNYEAQ. The CDR3 covers 13 residues.